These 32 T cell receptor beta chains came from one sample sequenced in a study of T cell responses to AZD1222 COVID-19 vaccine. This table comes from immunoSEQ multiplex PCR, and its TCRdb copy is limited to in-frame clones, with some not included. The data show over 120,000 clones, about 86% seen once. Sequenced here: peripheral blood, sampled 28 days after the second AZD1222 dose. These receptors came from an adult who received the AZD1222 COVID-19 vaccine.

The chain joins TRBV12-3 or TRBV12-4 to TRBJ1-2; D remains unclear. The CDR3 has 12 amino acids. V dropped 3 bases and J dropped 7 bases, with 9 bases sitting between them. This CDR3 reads CASSLKGLGYTF. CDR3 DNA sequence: TGTGCCAGCAGTTTGAAAGGGCTTGGCTACACCTTC.

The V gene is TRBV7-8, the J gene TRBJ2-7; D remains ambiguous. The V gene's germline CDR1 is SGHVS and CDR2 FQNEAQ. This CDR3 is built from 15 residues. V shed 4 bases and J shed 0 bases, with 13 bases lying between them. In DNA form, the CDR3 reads TGTGCCAGCAGCTCGTTGACTGTGAGCTCCTACGAGCAGTACTTC. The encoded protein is CASSSLTVSSYEQYF.

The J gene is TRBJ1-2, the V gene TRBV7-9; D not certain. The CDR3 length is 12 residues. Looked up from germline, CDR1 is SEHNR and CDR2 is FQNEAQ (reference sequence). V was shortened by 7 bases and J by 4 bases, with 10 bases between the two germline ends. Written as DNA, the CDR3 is TGTGCCAGCAACAAGGACGGCTATGGCTACACCTTC. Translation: CASNKDGYGYTF.

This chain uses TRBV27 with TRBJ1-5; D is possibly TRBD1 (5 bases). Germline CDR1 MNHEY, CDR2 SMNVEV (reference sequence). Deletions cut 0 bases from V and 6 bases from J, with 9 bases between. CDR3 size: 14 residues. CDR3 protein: CASSLSVGLQPQHF. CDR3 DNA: TGTGCCAGCAGTTTATCAGTGGGGCTTCAGCCCCAGCATTTT.

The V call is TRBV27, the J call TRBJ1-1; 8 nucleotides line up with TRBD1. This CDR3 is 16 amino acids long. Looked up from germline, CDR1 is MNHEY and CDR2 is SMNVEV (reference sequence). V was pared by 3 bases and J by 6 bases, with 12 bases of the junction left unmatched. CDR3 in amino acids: CASSFGTGVSGAEAFF. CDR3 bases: TGTGCCAGCAGTTTCGGGACAGGCGTGTCAGGGGCTGAAGCTTTCTTT.

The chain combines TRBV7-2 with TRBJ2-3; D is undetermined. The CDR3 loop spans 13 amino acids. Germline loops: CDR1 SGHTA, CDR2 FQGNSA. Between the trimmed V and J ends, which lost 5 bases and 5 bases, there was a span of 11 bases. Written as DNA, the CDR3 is TGTGCCAGCAGCATATTAGAAGAAGATACGCAGTATTTT. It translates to CASSILEEDTQYF. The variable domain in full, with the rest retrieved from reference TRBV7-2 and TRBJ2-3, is GAGVSQSPSNKVTEKGKDVELRCDPISGHTALYWYRQSLGQGLEFLIYFQGNSAPDKSGLPSDRFSAERTGGSVSTLTIQRTQQEDSAVYLCASSILEEDTQYFGPGTRLTVL.

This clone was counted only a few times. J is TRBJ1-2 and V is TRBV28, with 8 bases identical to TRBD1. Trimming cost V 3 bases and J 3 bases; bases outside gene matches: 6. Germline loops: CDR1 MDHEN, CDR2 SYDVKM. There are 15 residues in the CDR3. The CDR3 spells CASSLAGGRDYGYTF. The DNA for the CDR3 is TGTGCCAGCAGTTTGGCAGGGGGCAGGGACTATGGCTACACCTTC.

CDR3 nucleotides: TGTGCCAGCAGTTTAAGACCTTTTATCGAGCAGTACTTC. Translating gives CASSLRPFIEQYF. The chain joins TRBV27 to TRBJ2-7; D remains unclear. Germline CDR1 is MNHEY and CDR2 is SMNVEV (reference sequence). This CDR3 is built from 13 residues. V lost 2 bases and J 6 bases, leaving 11 bases between the germline ends.

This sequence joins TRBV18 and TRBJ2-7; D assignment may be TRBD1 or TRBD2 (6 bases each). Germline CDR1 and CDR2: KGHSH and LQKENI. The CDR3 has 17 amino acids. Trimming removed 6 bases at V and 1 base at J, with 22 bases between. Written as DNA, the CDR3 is TGTGCCAGCTCCCTACCCTCGGTCAAGGGGGGATCCTACGAGCAGTACTTC. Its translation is CASSLPSVKGGSYEQYF.

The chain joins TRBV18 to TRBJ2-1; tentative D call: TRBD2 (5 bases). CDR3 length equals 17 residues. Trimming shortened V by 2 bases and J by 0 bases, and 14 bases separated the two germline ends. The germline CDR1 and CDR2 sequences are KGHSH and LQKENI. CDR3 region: CASSPGAGGFSYNEQFF. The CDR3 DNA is TGTGCCAGCTCACCAGGCGCGGGTGGGTTCTCCTACAATGAGCAGTTCTTC.

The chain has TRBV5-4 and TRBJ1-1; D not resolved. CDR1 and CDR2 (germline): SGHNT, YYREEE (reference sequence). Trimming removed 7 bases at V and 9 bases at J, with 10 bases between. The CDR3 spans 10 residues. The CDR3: CASGTDKAFF. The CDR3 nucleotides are TGTGCCAGCGGTACAGATAAAGCTTTCTTT.

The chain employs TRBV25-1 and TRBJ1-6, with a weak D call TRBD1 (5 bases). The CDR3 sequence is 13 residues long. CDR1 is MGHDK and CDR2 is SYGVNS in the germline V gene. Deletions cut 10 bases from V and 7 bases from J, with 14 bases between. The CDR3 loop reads CATSGKANSPLHF. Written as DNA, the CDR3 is TGTGCCACCTCAGGGAAGGCAAATTCACCCCTCCACTTT. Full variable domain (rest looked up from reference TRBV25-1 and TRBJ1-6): EADIYQTPRYLVIGTGKKITLECSQTMGHDKMYWYQQDPGMELHLIHYSYGVNSTEKGDLSSESTVSRIRTEHFPLTLESARPSHTSQYLCATSGKANSPLHFGNGTRLTVT.

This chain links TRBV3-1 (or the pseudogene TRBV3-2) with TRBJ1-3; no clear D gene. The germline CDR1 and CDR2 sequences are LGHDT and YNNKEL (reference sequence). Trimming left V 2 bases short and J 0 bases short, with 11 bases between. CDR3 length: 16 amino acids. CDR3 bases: TGTGCCAGCAGCCAACTGGGTTATGCCTCTGGAAACACCATATATTTT. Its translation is CASSQLGYASGNTIYF.

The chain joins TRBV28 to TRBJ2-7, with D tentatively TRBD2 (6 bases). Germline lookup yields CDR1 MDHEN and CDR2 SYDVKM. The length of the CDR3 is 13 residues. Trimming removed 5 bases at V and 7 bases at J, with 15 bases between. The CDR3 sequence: CASSPQRDSEQYF. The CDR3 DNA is TGTGCCAGCAGTCCACAACGGGACTCTGAGCAGTACTTC.

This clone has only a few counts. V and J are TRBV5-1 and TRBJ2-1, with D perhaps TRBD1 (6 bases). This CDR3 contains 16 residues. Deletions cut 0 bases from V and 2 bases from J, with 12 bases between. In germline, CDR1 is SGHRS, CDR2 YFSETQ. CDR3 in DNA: TGCGCCAGCAGCTTGGTACAGGGTAGCACCTACAATGAGCAGTTCTTC. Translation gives CASSLVQGSTYNEQFF. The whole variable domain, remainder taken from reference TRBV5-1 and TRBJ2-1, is KAGVTQTPRYLIKTRGQQVTLSCSPISGHRSVSWYQQTPGQGLQFLFEYFSETQRNKGNFPGRFSGRQFSNSRSEMNVSTLELGDSALYLCASSLVQGSTYNEQFFGPGTRLTVL.

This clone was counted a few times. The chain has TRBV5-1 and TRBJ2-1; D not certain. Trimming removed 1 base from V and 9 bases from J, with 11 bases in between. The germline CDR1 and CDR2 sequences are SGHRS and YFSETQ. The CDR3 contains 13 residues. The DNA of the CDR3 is TGCGCCAGCAGCTTGTGGTCTCTCGGTGAGCAGTTCTTC. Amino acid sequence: CASSLWSLGEQFF.

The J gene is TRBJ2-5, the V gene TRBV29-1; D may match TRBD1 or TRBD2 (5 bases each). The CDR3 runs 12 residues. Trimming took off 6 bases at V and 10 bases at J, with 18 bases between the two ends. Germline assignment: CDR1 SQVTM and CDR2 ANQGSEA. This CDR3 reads CSVRQGLEGQYF. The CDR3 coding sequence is TGCAGCGTGAGGCAGGGCTTAGAGGGCCAGTACTTC.

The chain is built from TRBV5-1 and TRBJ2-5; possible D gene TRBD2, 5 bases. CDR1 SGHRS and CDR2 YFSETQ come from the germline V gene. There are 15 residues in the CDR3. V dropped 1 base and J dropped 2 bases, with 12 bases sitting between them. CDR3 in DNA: TGCGCCAGCAGCTTGTTCCCCGGGAATCAAGAGACCCAGTACTTC. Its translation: CASSLFPGNQETQYF.

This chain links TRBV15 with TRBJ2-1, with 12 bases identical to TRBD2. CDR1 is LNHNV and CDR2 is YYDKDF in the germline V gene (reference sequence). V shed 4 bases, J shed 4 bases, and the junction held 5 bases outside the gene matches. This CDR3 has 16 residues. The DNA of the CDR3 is TGTGCCACCAGCATCGGACTAGCGGGAAGGTACAATGAGCAGTTCTTC. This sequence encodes CATSIGLAGRYNEQFF.

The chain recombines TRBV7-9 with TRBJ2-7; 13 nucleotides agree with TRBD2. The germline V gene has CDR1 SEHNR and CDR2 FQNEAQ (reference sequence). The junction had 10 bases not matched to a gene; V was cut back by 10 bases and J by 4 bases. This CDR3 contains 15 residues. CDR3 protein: CATGLLAGGVYEQYF. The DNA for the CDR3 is TGTGCCACCGGATTACTAGCGGGAGGGGTATACGAGCAGTACTTC. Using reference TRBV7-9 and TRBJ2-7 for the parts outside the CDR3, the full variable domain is DTGVSQNPRHKITKRGQNVTFRCDPISEHNRLYWYRQTLGQGPEFLTYFQNEAQLEKSRLLSDRFSAERPKGSFSTLEIQRTEQGDSAMYLCATGLLAGGVYEQYFGPGTRLTVT.

The CDR3 DNA is TGTGCCCGCCAGACAGACCCTTCGCGAGATACGCAGTATTTT. Encoded protein: CARQTDPSRDTQYF. V gene TRBV2 combines with J gene TRBJ2-3, with D possibly matching TRBD1 (5 bases). V lost 11 bases and J lost 5, with 20 bases in between. The CDR3 is made up of 14 amino acids. Germline V gene sequence: CDR1 SNHLY, CDR2 FYNNEI.

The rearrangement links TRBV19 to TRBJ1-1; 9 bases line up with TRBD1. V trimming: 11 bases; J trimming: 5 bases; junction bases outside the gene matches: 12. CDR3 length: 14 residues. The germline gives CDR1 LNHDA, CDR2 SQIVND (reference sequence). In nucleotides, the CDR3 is TGTGCCTCCAGAGACAGGGGGGGTACGACTGAAGCTTTCTTT. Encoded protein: CASRDRGGTTEAFF.

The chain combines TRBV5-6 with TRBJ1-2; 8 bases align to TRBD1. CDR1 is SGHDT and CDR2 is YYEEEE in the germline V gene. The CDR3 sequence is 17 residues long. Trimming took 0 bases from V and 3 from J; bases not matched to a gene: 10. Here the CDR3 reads CASSLAGTGPGDYGYTF. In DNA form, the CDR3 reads TGTGCCAGCAGCTTGGCCGGGACAGGCCCCGGAGACTATGGCTACACCTTC.

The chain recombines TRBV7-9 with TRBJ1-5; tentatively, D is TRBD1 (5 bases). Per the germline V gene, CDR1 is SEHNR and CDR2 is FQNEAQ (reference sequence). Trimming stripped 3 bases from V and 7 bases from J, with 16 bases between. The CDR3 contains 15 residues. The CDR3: CASSFGGGLGQPQHF. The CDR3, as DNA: TGTGCCAGCAGCTTTGGGGGGGGTCTAGGGCAGCCCCAGCATTTT.

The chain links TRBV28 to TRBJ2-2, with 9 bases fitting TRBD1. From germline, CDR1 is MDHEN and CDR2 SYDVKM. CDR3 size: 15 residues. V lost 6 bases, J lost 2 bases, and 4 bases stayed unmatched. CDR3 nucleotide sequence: TGTGCCAGCAGGGCGGGACAGGGAAACACCGGGGAGCTGTTTTTT. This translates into CASRAGQGNTGELFF.

This chain's CDR3 is CSAIDGGGSNQPQHF. In DNA form, the CDR3 reads TGCAGTGCTATTGACGGGGGCGGGAGCAATCAGCCCCAGCATTTT. This chain connects TRBV20-1 to TRBJ1-5; tentatively, D is TRBD1 (6 bases). The germline V gene encodes CDR1 DFQATT and CDR2 SNEGSKA (reference sequence). This CDR3 comprises 15 residues. The V gene lost 4 bases and the J gene lost 1 base, with 14 bases spanning the gap.

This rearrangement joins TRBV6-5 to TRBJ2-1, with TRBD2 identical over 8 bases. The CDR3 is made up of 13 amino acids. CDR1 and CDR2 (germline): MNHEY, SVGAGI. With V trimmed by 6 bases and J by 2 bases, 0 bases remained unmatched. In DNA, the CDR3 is TGTGCCAGCAGGCGGGAGGCCTACAATGAGCAGTTCTTC. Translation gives CASRREAYNEQFF.

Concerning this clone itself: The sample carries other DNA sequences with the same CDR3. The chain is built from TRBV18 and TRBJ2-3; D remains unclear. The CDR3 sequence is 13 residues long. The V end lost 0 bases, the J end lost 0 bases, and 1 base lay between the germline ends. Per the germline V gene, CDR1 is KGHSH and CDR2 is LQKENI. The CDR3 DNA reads TGTGCCAGCTCACCACCAAGCACAGATACGCAGTATTTT. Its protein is CASSPPSTDTQYF.

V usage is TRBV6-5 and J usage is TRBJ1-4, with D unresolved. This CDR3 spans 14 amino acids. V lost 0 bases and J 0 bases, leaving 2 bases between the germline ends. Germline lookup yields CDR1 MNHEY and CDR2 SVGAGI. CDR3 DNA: TGTGCCAGCAGTTACTCCGCAACTAATGAAAAACTGTTTTTT. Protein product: CASSYSATNEKLFF.

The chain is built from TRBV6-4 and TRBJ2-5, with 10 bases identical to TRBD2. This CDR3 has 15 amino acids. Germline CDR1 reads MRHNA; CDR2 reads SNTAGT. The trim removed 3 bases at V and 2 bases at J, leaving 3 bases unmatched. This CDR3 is CASSETSGDQETQYF. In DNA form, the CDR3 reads TGTGCCAGCAGTGAAACTAGCGGGGATCAAGAGACCCAGTACTTC.

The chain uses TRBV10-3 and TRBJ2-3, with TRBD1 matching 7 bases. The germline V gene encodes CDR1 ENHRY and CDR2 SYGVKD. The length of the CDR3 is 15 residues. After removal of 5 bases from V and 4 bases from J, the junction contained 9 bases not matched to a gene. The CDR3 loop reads CAISIDREVPDTQYF. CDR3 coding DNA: TGTGCCATCAGTATCGACAGGGAAGTTCCAGATACGCAGTATTTT.

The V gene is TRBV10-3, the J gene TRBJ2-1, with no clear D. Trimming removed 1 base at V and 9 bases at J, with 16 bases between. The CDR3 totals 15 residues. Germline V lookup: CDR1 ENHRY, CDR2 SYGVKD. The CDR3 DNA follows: TGTGCCATCAGTGAGTTGCGGTTGGACCTGGGTGAGCAGTTCTTC. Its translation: CAISELRLDLGEQFF.